This TCR beta chain was profiled in a study of blood T cells in healthy people across ages (dated by TCRdb to 2015 to 2017). Turning to the overall study: In model experiments, template switching captured roughly one uniquely barcoded TCR beta cDNA molecule for every two T cells. The study measured age-related changes in TCR beta repertoire diversity using deep sequencing normalized with unique cDNA molecular identifiers. The donors were split into four age groups: young (average about 15 years), middle-aged (roughly 42), aged (approximately 60) and long-lived (approximately 80). To avoid experimental bias, donors of different ages were randomly spread across the sequencing lanes. The study analyzed two additional independent replicas of 1 million unique cDNA reads from the same blood draw for two donors, one aged 18 to 30 and one aged 80 or older.

Here is what the overall study found, with its caveats: Total diversity estimates from one million sequenced T cells were considered lower bounds and underestimates. A strong correlation was found between observed TCR beta diversity and the percentage of naive T cells measured by flow cytometry. Conclusive comparison of naive and antigen-experienced compartments was prevented by the profiling of bulk unsorted PBMCs. Compared with the aged group, the long-lived group had more naive CD4+ T cells, fewer expanded clones and increased TCR diversity, suggesting age selection. The CMV infection status of donors was not known, potentially confounding age-related changes in expanded clonotypes. Observed TCR beta diversity per million T cells fell roughly linearly with age, and a significant reduction was already apparent by age roughly 40.

The donors were 40 or so Caucasian individuals from Russia, aged about 6 to 95 years, who were systemically healthy. Ten milliliters of peripheral blood were collected from each donor into EDTA-treated Vacutainer tubes. PBMCs were isolated by Ficoll-Paque density-gradient centrifugation, with at least 6 million obtained per sample. Trizol reagent was used to extract total RNA from PBMCs, with at least 5 micrograms per sample. For every donor, an aliquot of PBMCs went through flow cytometry to measure the percentages of naive CD45RAhigh/CD27high T cells. The method behind the library was 5' RACE. Sequencing instrument: Illumina HiSeq 2500. The second PCR ran for roughly 7 to 11 cycles and used a J-beta primer mix along with a sample-barcoded 5' primer. Each TCR beta cDNA molecule received a unique molecular identifier from a template-switch 5' adaptor carrying 12 random nucleotides. Each sample yielded at least 2.5 million CDR3-containing paired-end reads. All of the RNA was converted into first-strand cDNA using the Mint cDNA synthesis kit, with a TRBC-specific oligonucleotide serving as the primer. After uracil-DNA glycosylase treatment, a first 18-cycle PCR used universal primers M1SS and BC2_uni_R on all cDNA. From the authors' description of their analysis: For normalization, 1 million high-quality reads, each with a distinct molecular identifier, were randomly selected from each sample. Instead of being binned into consensus sequences, reads that shared molecular identifiers were thrown out. MiTCR, run with a Q25 quality threshold and the strictest error-elimination algorithm, handled CDR3 identification, clonotype clustering and error correction. A nonparametric unseen species model with Euler transformation was used to estimate a lower bound on total TCR beta diversity. Using fastp at Q25 and MiXCR, TCRdb reprocessed the public reads and kept productive beta chains. Rows merge per CDR3 protein into single entries with the most common DNA and genes. The V and J calls follow TCRdb's processing rather than the paper's. In all, the sample holds 1.5 million to 2 million distinct CDR3 sequences, and around 48% of those were seen once. Less than 2.5% of the sample comes from the top ten.

From the germline V gene, CDR1 is SGHTA and CDR2 is FQGNSA. CDR3 length: 16 amino acids, cysteine to phenylalanine. Only the CDR3 DNA is retained, 48 bases long and in frame from the first base. V loses 2 bases of germline sequence and J loses 4 bases, and the interval between the two ends is 17 bases. Notes on this clonotype: Its antigen is currently not known. It has no much larger one-base neighbor in the sample; base qualities were not kept.

The V gene is TRBV7-2 and the J gene is TRBJ1-2; the D gene is perhaps TRBD1, on 5 matching bases. The receptor was isolated from a woman aged 35 to 49 in good health. Sequences were obtained from blood. The CDR3 in this case is CASSLPDPGRPYGYTF. The DNA is TGTGCCAGCAGCTTACCGGACCCGGGACGGCCCTATGGCTACACCTTC.